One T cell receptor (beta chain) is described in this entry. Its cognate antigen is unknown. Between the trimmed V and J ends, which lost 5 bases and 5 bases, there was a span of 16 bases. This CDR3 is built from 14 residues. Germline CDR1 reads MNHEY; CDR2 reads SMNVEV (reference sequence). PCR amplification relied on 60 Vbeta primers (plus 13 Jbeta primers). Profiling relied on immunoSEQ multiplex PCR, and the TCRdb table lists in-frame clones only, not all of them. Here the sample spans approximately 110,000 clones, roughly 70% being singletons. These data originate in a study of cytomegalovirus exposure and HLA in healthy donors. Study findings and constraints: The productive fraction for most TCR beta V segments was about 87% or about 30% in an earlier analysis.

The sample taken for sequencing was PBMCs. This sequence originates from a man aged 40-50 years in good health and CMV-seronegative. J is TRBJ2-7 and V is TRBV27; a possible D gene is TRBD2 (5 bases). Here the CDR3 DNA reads TGTGCCAGCAGTATGCAGAGGGCGTTCAACGAGCAGTACTTC. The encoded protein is CASSMQRAFNEQYF.